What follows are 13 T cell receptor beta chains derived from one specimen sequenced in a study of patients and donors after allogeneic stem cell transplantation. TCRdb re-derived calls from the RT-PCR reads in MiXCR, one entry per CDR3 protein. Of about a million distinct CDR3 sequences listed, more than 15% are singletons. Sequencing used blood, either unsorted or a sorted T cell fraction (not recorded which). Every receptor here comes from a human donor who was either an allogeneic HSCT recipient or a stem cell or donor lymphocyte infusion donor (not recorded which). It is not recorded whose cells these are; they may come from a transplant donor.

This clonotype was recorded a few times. The CDR3 coding sequence is TGCAGTGCGGGAGGGGATCACCCAGATACGCAGTATTTT. This codes for CSAGGDHPDTQYF. The chain uses TRBV20-1 and TRBJ2-3, with TRBD2 matching 7 bases. Germline CDR1 is DFQATT and CDR2 is SNEGSKA (reference sequence). V lost 6 bases and J lost 4; bases outside the gene matches: 7. This CDR3 is built from 13 residues.

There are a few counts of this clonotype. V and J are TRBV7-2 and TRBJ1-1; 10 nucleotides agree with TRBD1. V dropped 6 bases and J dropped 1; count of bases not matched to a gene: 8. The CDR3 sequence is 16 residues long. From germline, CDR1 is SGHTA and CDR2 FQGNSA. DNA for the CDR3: TGTGCCAGCAGTAGCCCAGACAGGGGGCCGAACACTGAAGCTTTCTTT. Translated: CASSSPDRGPNTEAFF.

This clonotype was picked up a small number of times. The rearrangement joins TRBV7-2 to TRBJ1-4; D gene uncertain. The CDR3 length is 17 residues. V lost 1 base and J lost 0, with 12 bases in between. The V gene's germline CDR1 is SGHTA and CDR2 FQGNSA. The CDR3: CASSLGVLSATNEKLFF. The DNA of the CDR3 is TGTGCCAGCAGCTTAGGGGTACTGAGTGCAACTAATGAAAAACTGTTTTTT.

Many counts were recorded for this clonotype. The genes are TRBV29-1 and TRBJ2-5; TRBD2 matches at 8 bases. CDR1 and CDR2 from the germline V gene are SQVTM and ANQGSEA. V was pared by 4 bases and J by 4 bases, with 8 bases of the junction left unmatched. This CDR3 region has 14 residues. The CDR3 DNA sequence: TGCAGCGTTGGAGTAGCGGGGCTTCGAGAGACCCAGTACTTC. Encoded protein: CSVGVAGLRETQYF.

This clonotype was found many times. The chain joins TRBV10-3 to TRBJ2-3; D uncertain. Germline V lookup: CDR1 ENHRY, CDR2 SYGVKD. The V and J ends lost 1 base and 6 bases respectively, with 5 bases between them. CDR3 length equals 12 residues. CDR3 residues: CAISEFGDTQYF. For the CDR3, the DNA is TGTGCCATCAGTGAGTTCGGGGATACGCAGTATTTT.

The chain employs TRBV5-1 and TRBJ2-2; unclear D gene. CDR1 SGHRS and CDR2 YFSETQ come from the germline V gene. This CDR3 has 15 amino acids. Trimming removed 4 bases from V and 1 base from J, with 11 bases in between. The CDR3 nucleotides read TGCGCCAGCAGCGCCATGAGTATGAACACCGGGGAGCTGTTTTTT. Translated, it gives CASSAMSMNTGELFF.

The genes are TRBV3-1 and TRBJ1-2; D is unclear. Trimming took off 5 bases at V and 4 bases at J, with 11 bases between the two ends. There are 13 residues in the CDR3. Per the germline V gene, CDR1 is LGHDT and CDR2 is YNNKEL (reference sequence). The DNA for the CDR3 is TGTGCCAGCAGCTCGCGGGGTGGCTATGGCTACACCTTC. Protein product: CASSSRGGYGYTF. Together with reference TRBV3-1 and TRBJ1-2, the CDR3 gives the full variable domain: DTAVSQTPKYLVTQMGNDKSIKCEQNLGHDTMYWYKQDSKKFLKIMFSYNNKELIINETVPNRFSPKSPDKAHLNLHINSLELGDSAVYFCASSSRGGYGYTFGSGTRLTVV.

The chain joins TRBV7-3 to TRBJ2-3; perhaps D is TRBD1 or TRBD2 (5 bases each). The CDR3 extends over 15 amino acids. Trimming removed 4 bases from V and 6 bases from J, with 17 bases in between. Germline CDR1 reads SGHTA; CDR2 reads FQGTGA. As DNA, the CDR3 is TGTGCCAGCAGCTATTCCGGGACCTACGGGGATACGCAGTATTTT. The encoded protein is CASSYSGTYGDTQYF.

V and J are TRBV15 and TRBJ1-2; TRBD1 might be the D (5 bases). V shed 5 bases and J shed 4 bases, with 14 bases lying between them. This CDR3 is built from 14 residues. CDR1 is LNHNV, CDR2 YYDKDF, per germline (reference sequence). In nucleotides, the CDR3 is TGTGCCACCAGCTCGGGGACCGGCCTCTATGGCTACACCTTC. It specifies CATSSGTGLYGYTF.

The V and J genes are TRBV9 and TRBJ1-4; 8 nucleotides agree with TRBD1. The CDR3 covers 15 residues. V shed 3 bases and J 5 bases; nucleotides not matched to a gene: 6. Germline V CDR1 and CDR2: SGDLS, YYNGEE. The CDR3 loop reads CASSGLGQGNEKLFF. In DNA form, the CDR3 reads TGTGCCAGCAGCGGACTAGGACAGGGCAATGAAAAACTGTTTTTT. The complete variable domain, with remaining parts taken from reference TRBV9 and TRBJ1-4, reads DSGVTQTPKHLITATGQRVTLRCSPRSGDLSVYWYQQSLDQGLQFLIQYYNGEERAKGNILERFSAQQFPDLHSELNLSSLELGDSALYFCASSGLGQGNEKLFFGSGTQLSVL.

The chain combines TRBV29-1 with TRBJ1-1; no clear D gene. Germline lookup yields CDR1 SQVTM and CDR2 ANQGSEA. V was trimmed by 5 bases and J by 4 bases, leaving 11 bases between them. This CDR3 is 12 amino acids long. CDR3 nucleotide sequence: TGCAGCGTTATCAGAGAGGGCACTGAAGCTTTCTTT. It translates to CSVIREGTEAFF.

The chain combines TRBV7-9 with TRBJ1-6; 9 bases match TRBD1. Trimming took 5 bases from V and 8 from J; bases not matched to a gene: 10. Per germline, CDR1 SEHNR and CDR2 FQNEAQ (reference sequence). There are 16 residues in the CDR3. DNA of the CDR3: TGTGCCAGCAGCCAAAGACAGGGGGTGGCTGATTCACCCCTCCACTTT. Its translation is CASSQRQGVADSPLHF.

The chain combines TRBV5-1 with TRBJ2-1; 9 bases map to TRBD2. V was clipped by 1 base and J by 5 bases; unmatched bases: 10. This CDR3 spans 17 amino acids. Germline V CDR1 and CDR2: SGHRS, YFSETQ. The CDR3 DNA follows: TGCGCCAGCAGCTTGCCCTGGGCGGTAGCGGGAGACAATGAGCAGTTCTTC. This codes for CASSLPWAVAGDNEQFF.